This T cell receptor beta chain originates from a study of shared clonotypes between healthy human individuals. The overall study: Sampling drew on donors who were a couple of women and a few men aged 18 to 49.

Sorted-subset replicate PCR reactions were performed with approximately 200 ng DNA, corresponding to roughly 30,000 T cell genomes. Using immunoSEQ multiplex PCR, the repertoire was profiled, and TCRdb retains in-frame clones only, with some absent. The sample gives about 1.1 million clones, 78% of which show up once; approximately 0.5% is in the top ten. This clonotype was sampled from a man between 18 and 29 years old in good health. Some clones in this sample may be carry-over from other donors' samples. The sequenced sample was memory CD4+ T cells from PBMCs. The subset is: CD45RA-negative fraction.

CDR3 coding DNA: TGTGCCTGGAGTAACCTGGACGAGCAGTACTTC. Translating gives CAWSNLDEQYF. The chain recombines TRBV30 with TRBJ2-7; no definite D call. CDR1 and CDR2 (germline): GTSNPN, SVGIG (reference sequence). This CDR3 has 11 residues. V was cut by 2 bases and J by 5 bases, with 7 bases left in between.